Below, 4 T cell receptor beta chains from the same sample are listed, as sequenced in a study of OX40 agonist ivuxolimab in advanced cancers. The library was produced with the immunoSEQ multiplex PCR assay. TCRdb retrieved this table from immuneACCESS and kept in-frame rearrangements only. Not all clones are present; in checked studies, unresolved V genes account for under half, and no reason is known for the remainder. Recorded for this sample are about 70,000 clones; 92% of them occurred a single time. The top ten constitute 7.6% of the sample. Specimen: CD4+ or CD8+ T cells sorted from blood, collected in a trial of the OX40 agonist ivuxolimab. The receptor source for this set is an adult with an advanced solid tumor such as melanoma, head and neck, liver or kidney cancer.

The chain has TRBV7-9 and TRBJ1-2, with a possible D match to TRBD1 (5 bases). Trimming took off 3 bases at V and 8 bases at J, with 10 bases between the two ends. This CDR3 is built from 12 residues. In germline, CDR1 is SEHNR, CDR2 FQNEAQ (reference sequence). The CDR3 here is CASSLGGEGYTF. DNA of the CDR3: TGTGCCAGCAGCTTGGGGGGAGAAGGCTACACCTTC.

The chain carries TRBV2 and TRBJ2-5; weak D call: TRBD1 (8 bases). With the DNA end fitting TRBJ2-7 better, the J assignment may be wrong. The CDR3 is 16 residues long. Germline assignment: CDR1 SNHLY and CDR2 FYNNEI. CDR3 residues: CASSQSKRDRWYEQYF. The CDR3 DNA sequence: TGTGCCAGCAGCCAATCCAAGCGGGACAGGTGGTACGAGCAGTACTTC.

V is TRBV13 and J is TRBJ2-1; possible D gene TRBD2, 5 bases. CDR1 and CDR2 (germline): PRHDT, FYEKMQ (reference sequence). This CDR3 is built from 15 residues. The V gene lost 5 bases and the J gene lost 7 bases, with 18 bases spanning the gap. CDR3 in amino acids: CASSEDRWSGNEQFF. The CDR3 coding sequence is TGTGCCAGCAGCGAGGATAGGTGGTCGGGAAATGAGCAGTTCTTC. Variable domain in full (rest from reference TRBV13 and TRBJ2-1): AAGVIQSPRHLIKEKRETATLKCYPIPRHDTVYWYQQGPGQDPQFLISFYEKMQSDKGSIPDRFSAQQFSDYHSELNMSSLELGDSALYFCASSEDRWSGNEQFFGPGTRLTVL.

The J gene is TRBJ2-3, the V gene TRBV11-2, with D possibly matching TRBD1 (6 bases). This CDR3 spans 15 amino acids. Looked up from germline, CDR1 is SGHAT and CDR2 is FQNNGV. Trimming took 7 bases from V and 0 from J, leaving 14 bases between them. CDR3 loop: CASILRGTSTDTQYF. DNA for the CDR3: TGTGCCAGCATTTTAAGGGGGACGAGCACAGATACGCAGTATTTT.